This TCR beta chain was observed in a study of cytotoxic CD8 clonotypes in ibrutinib-treated CLL. Study-wide results and limits: Public clonotypes proved infrequent, and on treatment they shrank or remained steady.

Germline loops: CDR1 LGHNT, CDR2 FRNRAP. Trimming left V 6 bases short and J 3 bases short, with 5 bases between. The length of the CDR3 is 12 residues. Sequenced by immunoSEQ multiplex PCR; TCRdb stores in-frame clones only, minus some. The table records 150,000 or so clones, 75% to 85% of them present only once. To note about this clone: The antigen remains unidentified.

The chain is built from TRBV12-5 and TRBJ2-2; D gene unclear. The receptor was derived from a human donor with chronic lymphocytic leukemia. Material: PBMCs, obtained after 12 months of ibrutinib treatment. As DNA, the CDR3 is TGTGCTAGTGGGAGAGACACCGGGGAGCTGTTTTTT. Translating gives CASGRDTGELFF.